This T cell receptor (beta chain) derives from a study of tumor-infiltrating lymphocytes in glioblastoma multiforme. With 3 bases clipped from V and 8 bases from J, the junction kept 6 bases outside the gene matches. Per germline, CDR1 SGHAT and CDR2 FQNNGV. CDR3 length: 14 residues. By sample fraction, this clonotype is large. What it binds is unknown. Findings and caveats of the study: The TCR and somatic mutation analysis included just one glioblastoma patient. The T cells in this sample were not sorted into functional subsets.

Multiple V-beta primers and a C-beta primer amplified TCRB from RNA. TCRdb itself ran the multiplex PCR reads through MiXCR, one entry per CDR3 protein. The data contain 20,000 or so distinct CDR3 sequences, roughly 68% of them seen just once; the ten biggest clones take up 15% to 20%. The clonotype was recovered from a male donor with glioblastoma. The specimen was peripheral blood. This chain links TRBV11-2 with TRBJ2-1; 8 positions agree with TRBD1. The chain's CDR3 is CASSFLSGGYEQFF. DNA for the CDR3: TGTGCCAGCAGCTTTTTGTCAGGGGGCTATGAGCAGTTCTTC.